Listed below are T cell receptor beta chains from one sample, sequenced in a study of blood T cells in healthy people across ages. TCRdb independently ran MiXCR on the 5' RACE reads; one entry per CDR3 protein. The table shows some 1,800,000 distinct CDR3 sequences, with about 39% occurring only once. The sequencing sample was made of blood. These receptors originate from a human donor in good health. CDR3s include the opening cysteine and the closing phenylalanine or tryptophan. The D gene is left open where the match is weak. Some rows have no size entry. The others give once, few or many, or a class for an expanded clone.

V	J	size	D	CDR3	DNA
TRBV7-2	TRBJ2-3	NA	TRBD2	CASSILADTSTDTQYF	TGTGCCAGCAGCATACTAGCGGATACTAGCACAGATACGCAGTATTTT
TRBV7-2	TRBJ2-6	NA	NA	CASSPRRFSGANVLTF	TGTGCCAGCAGCCCTCGACGGTTCTCTGGGGCCAACGTCCTGACTTTC
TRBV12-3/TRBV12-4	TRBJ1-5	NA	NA	CASSLGGGASNQPQHF	TGTGCCAGCAGTTTGGGGGGAGGGGCCTCCAATCAGCCCCAGCATTTT
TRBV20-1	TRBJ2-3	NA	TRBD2	CSARGGLAGSDTQYF	TGCAGTGCTAGAGGGGGACTAGCGGGGTCTGATACGCAGTATTTT
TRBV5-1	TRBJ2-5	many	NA	CASSPQSGPETQYF	TGCGCCAGCAGCCCGCAATCGGGGCCAGAGACCCAGTACTTC
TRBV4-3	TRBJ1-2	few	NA	CASSQDLMAHEVYGYTF	TGCGCCAGCAGCCAAGATCTCATGGCCCACGAAGTATATGGCTACACCTTC
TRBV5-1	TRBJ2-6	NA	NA	CASSGDVSAGANVLTF	TGCGCCAGCAGCGGGGACGTCTCAGCTGGGGCCAACGTCCTGACTTTC
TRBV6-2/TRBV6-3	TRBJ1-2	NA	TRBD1	CAGSRGQTYGYTF	TGTGCCGGCAGTCGGGGACAGACCTATGGCTACACCTTC
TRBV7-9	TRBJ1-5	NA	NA	CASSLAWESNQPQHF	TGTGCCAGCAGCTTAGCTTGGGAGAGCAATCAGCCCCAGCATTTT
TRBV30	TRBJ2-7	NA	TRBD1	CAWSPGTGYEQYF	TGTGCCTGGAGCCCTGGGACAGGGTATGAGCAGTACTTC
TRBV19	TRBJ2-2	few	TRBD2	CASRRTSGGDTGELFF	TGTGCCAGTAGGAGGACTAGCGGGGGCGACACCGGGGAGCTGTTTTTT
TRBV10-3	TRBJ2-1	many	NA	CAISESGPRGAFYNEQFF	TGTGCCATCAGTGAGTCGGGCCCCCGAGGGGCCTTCTACAATGAGCAGTTCTTC
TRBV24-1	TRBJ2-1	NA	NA	CATSDWDQQFF	TGTGCCACCAGTGACTGGGACCAGCAGTTCTTC
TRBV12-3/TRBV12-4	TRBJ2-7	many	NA	CASSLGSHEQYF	TGTGCCAGCAGTTTAGGGTCCCACGAGCAGTACTTC
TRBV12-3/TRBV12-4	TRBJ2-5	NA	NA	CASSLRVGTLQETQYF	TGTGCCAGCAGTTTGAGAGTCGGGACACTCCAAGAGACCCAGTACTTC
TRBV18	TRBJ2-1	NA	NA	CASPLSYGVAYNEQFF	TGTGCCAGCCCACTCAGTTACGGGGTAGCCTACAATGAGCAGTTCTTC
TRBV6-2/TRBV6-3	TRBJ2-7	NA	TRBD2	CASTNSGAIYEQYF	TGTGCCAGCACCAATAGCGGGGCAATCTACGAGCAGTACTTC
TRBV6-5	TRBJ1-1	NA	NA	CASSLQGFSNTEAFF	TGTGCCAGCAGTCTGCAGGGATTCTCGAACACTGAAGCTTTCTTT
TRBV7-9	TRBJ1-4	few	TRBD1	CASSSGTGGEIVYEKLFF	TGTGCCAGCAGCTCCGGGACAGGGGGTGAAATCGTATATGAAAAACTGTTTTTT
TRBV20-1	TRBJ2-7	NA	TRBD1	CSAPGQVDEQYF	TGCAGTGCCCCAGGACAGGTGGACGAGCAGTACTTC
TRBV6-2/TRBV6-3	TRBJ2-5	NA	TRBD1	CASSQDRGIETQYF	TGTGCCAGCAGTCAGGACAGGGGAATTGAGACCCAGTACTTC
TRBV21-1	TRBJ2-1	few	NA	CASSKATLGGSSYNEQFF	TGTGCCAGCAGCAAAGCCACCTTGGGGGGGAGCTCCTACAATGAGCAGTTCTTC
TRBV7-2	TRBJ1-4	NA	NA	CASSLRGGEKLFF	TGTGCTAGCAGCTTACGGGGTGGTGAAAAACTGTTTTTT
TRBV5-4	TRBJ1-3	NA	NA	CASSLSREARGNTIYF	TGTGCCAGCAGCTTGAGTAGGGAAGCGCGGGGAAACACCATATATTTT
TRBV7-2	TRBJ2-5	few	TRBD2	CASSFQRGPETQYF	TGTGCCAGCAGCTTCCAGCGGGGCCCTGAGACCCAGTACTTC
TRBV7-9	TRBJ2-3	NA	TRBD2	CASSSELAGYTDTQYF	TGTGCCAGCAGCTCCGAACTAGCGGGGTACACAGATACGCAGTATTTT
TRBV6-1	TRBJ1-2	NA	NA	CASKLDTGLNYGYTF	TGTGCCAGCAAACTAGACACAGGGTTGAACTATGGCTACACCTTC
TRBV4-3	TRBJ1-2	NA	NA	CAGSQDQLYGYTF	TGCGCCGGCAGCCAAGATCAACTATATGGCTACACCTTC
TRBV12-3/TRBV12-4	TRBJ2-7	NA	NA	CASGTPDPYEQYF	TGTGCCAGTGGGACACCGGACCCCTACGAGCAGTACTTC
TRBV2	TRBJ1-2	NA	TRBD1	CASRRGQGVDGYTF	TGTGCCAGCAGGCGAGGTCAGGGGGTAGATGGCTACACCTTC
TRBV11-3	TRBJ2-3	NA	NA	CASSRSRVGDTQYF	TGTGCCAGCAGTCGTTCAAGGGTCGGGGATACGCAGTATTTT
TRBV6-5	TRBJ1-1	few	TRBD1	CASSQGQASTEAFF	TGTGCCAGCAGTCAGGGACAGGCATCCACTGAAGCTTTCTTT
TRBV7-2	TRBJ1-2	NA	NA	CASSFIGFGYTF	TGTGCCAGCAGCTTTATCGGGTTTGGGTACACCTTC
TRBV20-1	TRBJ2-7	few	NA	CSARGLRGTYEQYF	TGCAGTGCTAGGGGGCTCCGGGGTACCTACGAGCAGTACTTC
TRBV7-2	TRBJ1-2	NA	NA	CASSLMGRGSLYGYTF	TGTGCCAGCAGCTTAATGGGACGGGGATCCTTATATGGCTACACCTTC
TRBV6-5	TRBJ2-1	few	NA	CASKRGHSFEQFF	TGTGCCAGCAAGAGGGGACATTCGTTTGAGCAGTTCTTC
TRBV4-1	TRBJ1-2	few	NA	CASARTGFYGYTF	TGCGCCAGCGCCAGGACGGGGTTCTATGGCTACACCTTC
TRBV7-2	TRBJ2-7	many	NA	CASSLEGSYYEQYF	TGTGCCAGCAGCTTAGAAGGTAGTTACTACGAGCAGTACTTC